This TCR beta chain was recorded in a study of type 1 and type 2 diabetes patients. Study overall: Samples came from type 1 diabetic, type 2 diabetic or nondiabetic people, recruited in China. CD4+ or CD8+ T cells were positively selected from PBMCs with microbeads.

Genomic DNA was the PCR template. Amplification of the beta chain CDR3 used 30 forward and 13 reverse multiplex primers. MiXCR, run by TCRdb on the multiplex PCR reads, gives a single entry per CDR3 protein. Of fewer than 300,000 distinct CDR3 sequences in the sample, around 47% are singletons; the top ten hold approximately 14%. V gave up 7 bases and J gave up 6 bases, with 19 bases separating them. This CDR3 has 15 amino acids. Material: peripheral blood mononuclear cells (PBMCs). The clonotype was recovered from a man in his late teens or twenties with type 2 diabetes. The chain combines TRBV12-3 or TRBV12-4 with TRBJ1-5, with D possibly being TRBD1 (6 bases). The CDR3 DNA is TGTGCCAGCAACGCGGGGGGCCAACTGACTCAGCCCCAGCATTTT. Its translation: CASNAGGQLTQPQHF.